This paragraph covers one T cell receptor beta chain sequence. Profiled with immunoSEQ multiplex PCR; TCRdb holds only in-frame clones, not every one. The table lists roughly 300,000 clones, approximately 87% of them singletons, with more than 10% in the top ten. The entry originates in a study of blood T cell repertoires in COVID-19. The wider study: From T cells, B-cell-depleted T cells, or PBMCs came the material, which was cDNA or gDNA.

CDR1 and CDR2 (germline): MNHEY, SVGAGI. This CDR3 spans 13 amino acids. The V gene lost 0 bases and the J gene lost 9 bases, with 9 bases spanning the gap. The TCR comes from a woman in her twenties or thirties with COVID-19, enrolled during active disease. Input material: peripheral blood. V usage is TRBV6-5 and J usage is TRBJ2-1; no clear D. CDR3 DNA: TGTGCCAGCAGTTACTCCCCGCGCGGTGAGCAGTTCTTC. Translating it yields CASSYSPRGEQFF.